A single T cell receptor beta chain is shown here with its context. In its sample, this clonotype was seen a few times. Its antigen is not yet known. Base qualities are missing; no much larger clone stands one base away. The germline V gene encodes CDR1 MNHEY and CDR2 SVGAGI. From V the trimming removes 2 bases and from J it removes 4 bases, while the gene matches leave 7 bases of the junction unaccounted for. Inclusive of the bounding cysteine and phenylalanine, the CDR3 is 16 residues long. The DNA shown is the 48-base CDR3, in frame from base 1. The library was produced with 5' RACE. The second PCR ran for roughly 7 to 12 cycles and used a J-beta primer mix along with a sample-barcoded 5' primer. A template-switch 5' adaptor carrying 12 random nucleotides introduced a unique molecular identifier onto each TCR beta cDNA molecule. Each sample yielded at least 2.5 million CDR3-containing paired-end reads. The Mint cDNA synthesis kit, primed by a TRBC-specific oligonucleotide, was used to synthesize first-strand cDNA from all RNA. After uracil-DNA glycosylase treatment, a first 18-cycle PCR used universal primers M1SS and BC2_uni_R on all cDNA. The paper's data handling went like this. Each sample was normalized by randomly selecting 1 million high-quality reads, each carrying a distinct molecular identifier. Instead of being binned into consensus sequences, reads that shared molecular identifiers were thrown out. CDR3 identification, clonotype clustering and error correction used MiTCR with a Q25 quality threshold and the strictest error-elimination algorithm. A nonparametric unseen species model with Euler transformation was used to estimate a lower bound on total TCR beta diversity. TCRdb trimmed the raw reads at Q25, called clones with MiXCR and kept productive beta chains. CDR3 protein duplicates are merged, each entry listing the most common genes and DNA. Here the V and J calls rest on TCRdb's processing, not on the authors' analysis. Here the sample has over 1,500,000 distinct CDR3 sequences; roughly two fifths occur a single time. The ten largest clones capture approximately 22% of the sample.

This sample was included in a study of blood T cells in healthy people across ages (dated by TCRdb to 2014 to 2015). At the level of the whole study: In model experiments, roughly one uniquely barcoded TCR beta cDNA molecule per two T cells was captured by template switching. The study measured age-related changes in TCR beta repertoire diversity using deep sequencing normalized with unique cDNA molecular identifiers. Donors were grouped into four age groups: young (average 16 years), middle-aged (around 39), aged (approximately 67) and long-lived (approximately 78). To avoid experimental bias, donors of different ages were randomly spread across the sequencing lanes. The study analyzed two additional independent replicas of 1 million unique cDNA reads from the same blood draw for two donors, one aged 18 to 29 and one aged 80 or older. What the research found in general, with its limitations: As age increased, observed TCR beta diversity per million T cells dropped in a roughly linear way, and a significant reduction was already evident by age approximately 40. The CMV infection status of donors was not known, potentially confounding age-related changes in expanded clonotypes. Compared with the aged group, more naive CD4+ T cells, fewer expanded clones and increased TCR diversity were shown by the long-lived group, suggesting age selection. Because profiling used bulk unsorted PBMCs, naive and antigen-experienced compartments could not be compared conclusively. Estimates of total diversity based on one million sequenced T cells were considered lower bounds and underestimates. There was a strong correlation between observed TCR beta diversity and the percentage of naive T cells measured by flow cytometry.

The donors were roughly 40 Caucasian individuals from Russia, aged roughly 6 to 100 years, who were systemically healthy. Each donor gave roughly 9.5 milliliters of peripheral blood, collected into EDTA-treated Vacutainer tubes. PBMCs were isolated by Ficoll-Paque density-gradient centrifugation, with at least 6 million obtained per sample. Trizol reagent was used to extract total RNA from the PBMCs, yielding at least 5 micrograms per sample. The percentages of naive CD45RAhigh/CD27high T cells were determined by flow cytometry on a PBMC aliquot from every donor. Input material: blood. This clonotype was obtained from a human donor in good health. The V and J genes are TRBV6-5 and TRBJ2-5; 10 bases in between match TRBD2. The nucleotide sequence reads as follows: TGTGCCAGCAGTTACCGGGAGCGGGGGGGTGGAGAGACCCAGTACTTC. Translated, this gives CASSYRERGGGETQYF.